These 6 T cell receptor beta chains share one sample of origin, sequenced in a study of blood T cells in healthy people across ages. A second PCR of about 7 to 12 cycles used a sample-barcoded 5' primer and a J-beta primer mix. TCRdb redid the calling of the 5' RACE reads with MiXCR, one entry per CDR3 protein. Of roughly 900,000 distinct CDR3 sequences in the sample, 40% to 60% were seen once. Sequencing used blood. Receptor source: a man aged 30-40 years in good health.

The J gene is TRBJ1-2, the V gene TRBV15; TRBD1 agrees at 8 bases. The CDR3 covers 13 residues. Per the germline V gene, CDR1 is LNHNV and CDR2 is YYDKDF (reference sequence). The J segment lost 6 bases and the V segment lost 0 bases, leaving 0 bases of the junction unmatched. CDR3 in amino acids: CATSREDRDGYTF. The CDR3, as DNA: TGTGCCACCAGCAGAGAGGACAGGGATGGCTACACCTTC.

This clonotype was observed at least ten times. The J gene is TRBJ2-3, the V gene TRBV7-2; TRBD1 or TRBD2 may be the D gene (6 bases each). Germline V gives CDR1 SGHTA, CDR2 FQGNSA. The CDR3 sequence is 17 residues long. V was clipped by 2 bases and J by 4 bases, with 19 bases between them. CDR3 nucleotide sequence: TGTGCCAGCAGCTTAAGGTGGGGGGCTAGCGTGTCAGATACGCAGTATTTT. Translation: CASSLRWGASVSDTQYF. The full variable domain, its missing parts supplied by reference TRBV7-2 and TRBJ2-3, is GAGVSQSPSNKVTEKGKDVELRCDPISGHTALYWYRQSLGQGLEFLIYFQGNSAPDKSGLPSDRFSAERTGGSVSTLTIQRTQQEDSAVYLCASSLRWGASVSDTQYFGPGTRLTVL.

This clonotype was picked up a small number of times. J is TRBJ2-1 and V is TRBV20-1, with 10 positions matching TRBD2. Germline values: CDR1 DFQATT, CDR2 SNEGSKA (reference sequence). This CDR3 region has 16 residues. V lost 1 base to trimming and J lost 4 bases; unmatched junction nucleotides: 7. In nucleotides, the CDR3 is TGCAGTGCTAGAGCGAGAGCGGGGGGGCCGTACAATGAGCAGTTCTTC. This sequence encodes CSARARAGGPYNEQFF.

This clonotype has a handful of counts. V gene TRBV5-1 combines with J gene TRBJ1-2; TRBD1 agrees at 8 bases. This CDR3 is built from 14 residues. Per germline, CDR1 SGHRS and CDR2 YFSETQ. V lost 4 bases, J lost 5 bases, and 7 bases stayed unmatched. CDR3 sequence (DNA): TGCGCCAGCAGCACGGGACAGGAGGGATATGGCTACACCTTC. Amino acids: CASSTGQEGYGYTF. Full variable domain (remainder filled in from reference TRBV5-1 and TRBJ1-2): KAGVTQTPRYLIKTRGQQVTLSCSPISGHRSVSWYQQTPGQGLQFLFEYFSETQRNKGNFPGRFSGRQFSNSRSEMNVSTLELGDSALYLCASSTGQEGYGYTFGSGTRLTVV.

The chain is built from TRBV20-1 and TRBJ1-1; D is undetermined. Germline loops: CDR1 DFQATT, CDR2 SNEGSKA (reference sequence). The germline V and J ends were trimmed by 0 bases and 1 base, with 9 bases remaining between them. The CDR3 is 14 amino acids. As DNA, the CDR3 is TGCAGTGCTAGAGATCCCACAGAGAACACTGAAGCTTTCTTT. Encoded protein: CSARDPTENTEAFF.

The chain combines TRBV6-9 with TRBJ2-3; D is perhaps TRBD1 (6 bases). This CDR3 is built from 16 residues. V was trimmed by 10 bases and J by 2 bases, leaving 22 bases between them. The germline CDR1 and CDR2 sequences are MNHGY and SVAAGI. CDR3 in DNA: TGTGCCAAGCACTACCTCGACAGGTTGACCACAGATACGCAGTATTTT. This sequence encodes CAKHYLDRLTTDTQYF.